The clone carrying this TCR beta chain has at least ten counts. The cDNA came from 5'RACE, which used 10-nucleotide random UMIs. In each sequencing run, over 180 million TCR-beta sequences were generated from 15-18 subjects. From the 5' RACE reads, TCRdb called clonotypes with MiXCR, one entry per CDR3 protein. The table records under 40,000 distinct CDR3 sequences, roughly an eighth of them present only once. Regarding time point: longitudinal time-point 2. CDR3 length equals 15 residues. With V trimmed by 0 bases and J by 4 bases, 4 bases remained unmatched. Germline CDR1 and CDR2: SGHRS and YFSETQ. This specimen comes from a study of neurological immune-mediated disorders.

The TCR originated in a woman aged 35 to 49 in good health. This chain links TRBV5-1 with TRBJ2-1, with 7 bases aligning to TRBD2. Sequenced: PBMCs. The CDR3 loop is CASSLEPSGYNEQFF. The CDR3 DNA reads as TGCGCCAGCAGCTTGGAGCCTAGCGGATACAATGAGCAGTTCTTC.